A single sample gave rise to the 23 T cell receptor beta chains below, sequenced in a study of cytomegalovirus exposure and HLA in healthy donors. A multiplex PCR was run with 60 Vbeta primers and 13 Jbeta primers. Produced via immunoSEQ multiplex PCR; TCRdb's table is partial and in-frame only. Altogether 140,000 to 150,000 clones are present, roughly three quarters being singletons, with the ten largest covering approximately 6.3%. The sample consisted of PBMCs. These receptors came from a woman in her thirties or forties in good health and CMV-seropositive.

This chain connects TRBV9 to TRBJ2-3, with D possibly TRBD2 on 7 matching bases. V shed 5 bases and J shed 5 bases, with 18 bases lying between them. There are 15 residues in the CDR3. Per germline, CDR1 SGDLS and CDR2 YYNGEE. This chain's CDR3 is CASSGGASVGDTQYF. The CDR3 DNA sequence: TGTGCCAGCAGTGGGGGGGCCTCGGTTGGAGATACGCAGTATTTT.

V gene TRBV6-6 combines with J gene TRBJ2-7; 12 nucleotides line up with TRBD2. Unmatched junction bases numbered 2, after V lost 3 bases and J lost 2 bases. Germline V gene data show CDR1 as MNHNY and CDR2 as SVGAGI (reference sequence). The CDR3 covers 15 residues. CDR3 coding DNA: TGTGCCAGCAGTTATACTAGCGGGGGGACCTACGAGCAGTACTTC. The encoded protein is CASSYTSGGTYEQYF.

CDR3: CASSLAPVGDTQYF. The CDR3 region has the DNA TGCGCCAGCAGCTTGGCCCCCGTCGGAGATACGCAGTATTTT. V gene TRBV5-1 combines with J gene TRBJ2-3; D gene uncertain. This CDR3 region has 14 residues. V was clipped by 0 bases and J by 5 bases, with 10 bases between them. Germline V lookup: CDR1 SGHRS, CDR2 YFSETQ.

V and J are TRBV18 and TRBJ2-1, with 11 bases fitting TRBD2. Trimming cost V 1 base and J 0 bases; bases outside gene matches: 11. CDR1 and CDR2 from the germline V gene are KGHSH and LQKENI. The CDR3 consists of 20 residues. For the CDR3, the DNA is TGTGCCAGCTCACCACTTGGGCTAGCGGGGGGCGTAAGCTCCTACAATGAGCAGTTCTTC. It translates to CASSPLGLAGGVSSYNEQFF.

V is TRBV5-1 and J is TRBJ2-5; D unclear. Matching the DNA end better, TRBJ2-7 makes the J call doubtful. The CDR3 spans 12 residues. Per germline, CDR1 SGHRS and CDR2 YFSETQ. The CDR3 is CASSSSSYEQYF. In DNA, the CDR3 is TGCGCCAGCAGCTCCTCTTCCTACGAGCAGTACTTC.

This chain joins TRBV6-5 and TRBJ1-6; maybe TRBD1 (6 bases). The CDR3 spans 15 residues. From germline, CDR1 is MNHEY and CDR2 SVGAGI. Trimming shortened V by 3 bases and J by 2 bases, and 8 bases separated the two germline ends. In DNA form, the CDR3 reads TGTGCCAGCAGTTATGGGACAACCTATAATTCACCCCTCCACTTT. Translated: CASSYGTTYNSPLHF.

The CDR3 spells CASRRSRSGANVLTF. CDR3 coding DNA: TGTGCCAGCAGGCGATCCCGCTCTGGGGCCAACGTCCTGACTTTC. The chain recombines TRBV2 with TRBJ2-6; D is ambiguous. V gave up 6 bases and J gave up 0 bases, with 9 bases separating them. The germline V gene encodes CDR1 SNHLY and CDR2 FYNNEI. This CDR3 has 15 amino acids. Together with reference TRBV2 and TRBJ2-6, the CDR3 gives the full variable domain: EPEVTQTPSHQVTQMGQEVILRCVPISNHLYFYWYRQILGQKVEFLVSFYNNEISEKSEIFDDQFSVERPDGSNFTLKIRSTKLEDSAMYFCASRRSRSGANVLTFGAGSRLTVL.

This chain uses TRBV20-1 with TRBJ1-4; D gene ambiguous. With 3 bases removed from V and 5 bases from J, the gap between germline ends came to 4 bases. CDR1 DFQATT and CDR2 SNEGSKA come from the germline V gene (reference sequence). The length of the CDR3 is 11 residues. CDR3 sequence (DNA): TGCAGTGCTAGGTCGAATGAAAAACTGTTTTTT. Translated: CSARSNEKLFF.

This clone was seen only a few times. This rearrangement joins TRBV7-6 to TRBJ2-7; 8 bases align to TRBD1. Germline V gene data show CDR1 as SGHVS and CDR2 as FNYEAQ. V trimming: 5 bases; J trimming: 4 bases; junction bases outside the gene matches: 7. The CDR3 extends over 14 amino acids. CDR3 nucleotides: TGTGCCAGCAGCCCCTGGACAGGGACATACGAGCAGTACTTC. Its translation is CASSPWTGTYEQYF.

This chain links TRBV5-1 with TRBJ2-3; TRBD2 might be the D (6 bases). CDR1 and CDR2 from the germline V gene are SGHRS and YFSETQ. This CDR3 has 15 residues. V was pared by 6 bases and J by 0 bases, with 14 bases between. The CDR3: CASTTPEGSTDTQYF. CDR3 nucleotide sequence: TGCGCCAGCACCACCCCGGAGGGAAGCACAGATACGCAGTATTTT.

The CDR3 DNA is TGTGCCAGCAGCTTAGGGTCCGGGGAGACCCAGTACTTC. It codes for CASSLGSGETQYF. The chain has TRBV7-9 and TRBJ2-5; no clear D gene. V lost 1 base, J lost 5 bases, and 8 bases lay in between. CDR1 is SEHNR and CDR2 is FQNEAQ in the germline V gene (reference sequence). There are 13 residues in the CDR3.

The CDR3 nucleotides are TGTGCTAGTGGTTTGGGGTACGAGCAGTACTTC. As protein: CASGLGYEQYF. The chain has TRBV12-5 and TRBJ2-5; no reliable D call. The better agreement between TRBJ2-7 and the DNA end casts doubt on the J call. The CDR3 contains 11 residues. In germline, CDR1 is LGHNT, CDR2 FRNRAP.

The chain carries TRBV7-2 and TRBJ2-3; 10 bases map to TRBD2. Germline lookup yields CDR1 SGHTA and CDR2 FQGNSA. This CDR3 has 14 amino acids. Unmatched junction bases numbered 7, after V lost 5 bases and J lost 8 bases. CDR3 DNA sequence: TGTGCCAGCAGCACCAGCGGGGGGGCTAGTACGCAGTATTTT. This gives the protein CASSTSGGASTQYF.

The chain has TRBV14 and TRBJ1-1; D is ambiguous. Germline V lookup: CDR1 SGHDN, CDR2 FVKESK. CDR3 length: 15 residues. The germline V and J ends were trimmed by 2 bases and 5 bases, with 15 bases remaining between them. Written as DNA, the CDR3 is TGTGCCAGCAGCCAATACAAGGGCCCGGGGACTGAAGCTTTCTTT. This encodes CASSQYKGPGTEAFF. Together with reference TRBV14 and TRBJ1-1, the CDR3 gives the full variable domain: EAGVTQFPSHSVIEKGQTVTLRCDPISGHDNLYWYRRVMGKEIKFLLHFVKESKQDESGMPNNRFLAERTGGTYSTLKVQPAELEDSGVYFCASSQYKGPGTEAFFGQGTRLTVV.

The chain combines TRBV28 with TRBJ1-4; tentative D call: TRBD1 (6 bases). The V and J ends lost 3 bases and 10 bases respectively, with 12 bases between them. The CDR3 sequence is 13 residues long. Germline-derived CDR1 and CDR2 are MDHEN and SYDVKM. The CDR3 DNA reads TGTGCCAGCAGTTTTAAGGGGGTAGGAAAACTGTTTTTT. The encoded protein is CASSFKGVGKLFF.

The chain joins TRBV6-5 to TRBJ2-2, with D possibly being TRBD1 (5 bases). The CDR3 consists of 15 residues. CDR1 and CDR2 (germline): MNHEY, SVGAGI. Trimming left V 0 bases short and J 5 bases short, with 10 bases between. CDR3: CASSYSLQETGELFF. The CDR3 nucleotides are TGTGCCAGCAGTTACTCGTTACAGGAAACCGGGGAGCTGTTTTTT.

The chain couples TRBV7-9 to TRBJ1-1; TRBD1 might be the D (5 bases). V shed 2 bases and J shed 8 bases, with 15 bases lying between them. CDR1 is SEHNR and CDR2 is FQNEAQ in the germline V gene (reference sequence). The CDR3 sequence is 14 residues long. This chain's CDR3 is CASSLTVQEGEAFF. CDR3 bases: TGTGCCAGCAGCTTAACGGTCCAGGAGGGGGAAGCTTTCTTT. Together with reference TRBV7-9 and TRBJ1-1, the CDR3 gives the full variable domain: DTGVSQNPRHKITKRGQNVTFRCDPISEHNRLYWYRQTLGQGPEFLTYFQNEAQLEKSRLLSDRFSAERPKGSFSTLEIQRTEQGDSAMYLCASSLTVQEGEAFFGQGTRLTVV.

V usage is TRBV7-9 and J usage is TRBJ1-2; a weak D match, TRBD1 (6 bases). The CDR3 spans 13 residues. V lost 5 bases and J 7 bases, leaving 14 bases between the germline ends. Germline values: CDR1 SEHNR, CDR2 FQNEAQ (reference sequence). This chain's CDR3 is CASSPGGASGYTF. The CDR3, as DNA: TGTGCCAGCAGCCCGGGGGGGGCAAGTGGCTACACCTTC.

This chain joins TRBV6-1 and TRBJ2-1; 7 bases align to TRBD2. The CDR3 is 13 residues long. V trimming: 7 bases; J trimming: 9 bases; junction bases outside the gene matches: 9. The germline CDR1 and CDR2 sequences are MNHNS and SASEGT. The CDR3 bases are TGTGCCAGCAAGCTAGCGGAGTTGGGTGAGCAGTTCTTC. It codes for CASKLAELGEQFF.

CDR3 amino acids: CASSNAGGLSYEQYF. CDR3 bases: TGTGCCAGCAGTAATGCAGGGGGACTCTCCTACGAGCAGTACTTC. The V gene is TRBV28, the J gene TRBJ2-7; tentatively, D is TRBD1 (7 bases). Trimming took off 5 bases at V and 0 bases at J, with 14 bases between the two ends. The germline gives CDR1 MDHEN, CDR2 SYDVKM. This CDR3 has 15 residues.

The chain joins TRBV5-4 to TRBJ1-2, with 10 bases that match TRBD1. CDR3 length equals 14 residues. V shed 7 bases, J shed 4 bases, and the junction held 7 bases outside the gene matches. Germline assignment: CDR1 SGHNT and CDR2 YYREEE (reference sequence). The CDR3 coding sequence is TGTGCCAGCCACCGGGACAGGGGTTCCTATGGCTACACCTTC. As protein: CASHRDRGSYGYTF. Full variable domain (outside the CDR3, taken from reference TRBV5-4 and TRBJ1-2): ETGVTQSPTHLIKTRGQQVTLRCSSQSGHNTVSWYQQALGQGPQFIFQYYREEENGRGNFPPRFSGLQFPNYSSELNVNALELDDSALYLCASHRDRGSYGYTFGSGTRLTVV.

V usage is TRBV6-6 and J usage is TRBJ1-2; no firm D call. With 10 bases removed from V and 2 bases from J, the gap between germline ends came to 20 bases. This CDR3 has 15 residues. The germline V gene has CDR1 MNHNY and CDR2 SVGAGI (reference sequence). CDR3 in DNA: TGTGCCACCTCCCCCGATCCGGGGTACAACTATGGCTACACCTTC. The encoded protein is CATSPDPGYNYGYTF.

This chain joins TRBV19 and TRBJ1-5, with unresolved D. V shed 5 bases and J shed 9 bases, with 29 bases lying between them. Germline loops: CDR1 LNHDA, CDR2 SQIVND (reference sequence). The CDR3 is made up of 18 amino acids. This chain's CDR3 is CASSLRPLDLGSTRPQHF. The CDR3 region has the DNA TGTGCCAGTAGTTTGAGACCGTTGGACTTGGGGTCCACTCGGCCCCAGCATTTT. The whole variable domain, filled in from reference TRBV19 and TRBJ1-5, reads DGGITQSPKYLFRKEGQNVTLSCEQNLNHDAMYWYRQDPGQGLRLIYYSQIVNDFQKGDIAEGYSVSREKKESFPLTVTSAQKNPTAFYLCASSLRPLDLGSTRPQHFGDGTRLSIL.